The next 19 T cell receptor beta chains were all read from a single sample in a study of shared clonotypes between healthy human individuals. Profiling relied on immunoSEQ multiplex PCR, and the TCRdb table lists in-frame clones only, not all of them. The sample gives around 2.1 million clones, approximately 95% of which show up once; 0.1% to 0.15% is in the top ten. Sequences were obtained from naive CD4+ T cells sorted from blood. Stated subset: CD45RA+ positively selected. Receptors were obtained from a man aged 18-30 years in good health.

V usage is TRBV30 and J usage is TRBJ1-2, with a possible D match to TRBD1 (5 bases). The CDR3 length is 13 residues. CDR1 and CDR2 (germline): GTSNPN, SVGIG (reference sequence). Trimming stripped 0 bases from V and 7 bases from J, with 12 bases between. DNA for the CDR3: TGTGCCTGGAGTGTAGGGTCAGGGTCTGGCTACACCTTC. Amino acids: CAWSVGSGSGYTF.

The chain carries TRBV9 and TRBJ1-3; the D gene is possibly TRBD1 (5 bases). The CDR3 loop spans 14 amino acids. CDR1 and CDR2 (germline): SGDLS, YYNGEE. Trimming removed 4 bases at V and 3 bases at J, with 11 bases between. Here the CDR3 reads CASSRGEGGNTIYF. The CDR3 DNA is TGTGCCAGCAGCCGGGGGGAGGGTGGAAACACCATATATTTT.

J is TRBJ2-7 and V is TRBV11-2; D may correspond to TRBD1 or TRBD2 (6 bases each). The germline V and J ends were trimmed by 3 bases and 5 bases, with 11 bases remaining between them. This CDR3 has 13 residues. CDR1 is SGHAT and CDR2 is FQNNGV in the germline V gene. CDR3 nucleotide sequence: TGTGCCAGCAGCTTTCAGGGGAGGCACGAGCAGTACTTC. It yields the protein CASSFQGRHEQYF.

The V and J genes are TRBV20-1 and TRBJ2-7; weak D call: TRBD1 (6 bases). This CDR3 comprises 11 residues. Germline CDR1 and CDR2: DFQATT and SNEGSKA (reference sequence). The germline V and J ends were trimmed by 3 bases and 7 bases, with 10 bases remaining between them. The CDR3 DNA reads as TGCAGTGCTAGGGAAGGGGGAGAGCAGTACTTC. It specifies CSAREGGEQYF.

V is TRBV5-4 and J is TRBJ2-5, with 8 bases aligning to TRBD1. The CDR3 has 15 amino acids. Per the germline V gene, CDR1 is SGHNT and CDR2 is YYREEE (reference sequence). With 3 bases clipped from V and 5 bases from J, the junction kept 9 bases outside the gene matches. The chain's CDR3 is CASSSGGGEKETQYF. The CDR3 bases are TGTGCCAGCAGCTCAGGGGGCGGGGAAAAGGAGACCCAGTACTTC.

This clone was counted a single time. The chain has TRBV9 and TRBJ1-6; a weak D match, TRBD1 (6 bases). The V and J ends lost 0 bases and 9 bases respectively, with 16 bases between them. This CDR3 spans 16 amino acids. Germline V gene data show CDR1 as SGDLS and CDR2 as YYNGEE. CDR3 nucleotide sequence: TGTGCCAGCAGCGTAGACTCAGGGGCAGAATTTTCACCCCTCCACTTT. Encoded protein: CASSVDSGAEFSPLHF.

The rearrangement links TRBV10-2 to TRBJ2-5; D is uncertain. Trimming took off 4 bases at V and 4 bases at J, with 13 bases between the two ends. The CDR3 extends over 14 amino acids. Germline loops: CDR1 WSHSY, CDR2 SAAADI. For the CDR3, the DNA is TGCGCCAGCAGTGTCAGGCTCACCTTAGAGACCCAGTACTTC. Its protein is CASSVRLTLETQYF.

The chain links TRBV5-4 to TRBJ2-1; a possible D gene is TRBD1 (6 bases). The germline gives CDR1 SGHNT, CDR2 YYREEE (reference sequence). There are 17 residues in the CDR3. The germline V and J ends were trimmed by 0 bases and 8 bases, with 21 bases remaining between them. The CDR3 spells CASSLVSAVQGYDEQFF. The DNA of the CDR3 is TGTGCCAGCAGCTTGGTTAGTGCGGTTCAGGGGTACGATGAGCAGTTCTTC.

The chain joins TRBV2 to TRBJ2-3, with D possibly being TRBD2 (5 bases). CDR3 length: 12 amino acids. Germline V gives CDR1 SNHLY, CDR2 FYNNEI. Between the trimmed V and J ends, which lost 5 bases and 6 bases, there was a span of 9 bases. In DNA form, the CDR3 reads TGTGCCAGCAGTCACCGAGGGGATACGCAGTATTTT. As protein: CASSHRGDTQYF. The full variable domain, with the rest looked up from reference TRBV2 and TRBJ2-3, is EPEVTQTPSHQVTQMGQEVILRCVPISNHLYFYWYRQILGQKVEFLVSFYNNEISEKSEIFDDQFSVERPDGSNFTLKIRSTKLEDSAMYFCASSHRGDTQYFGPGTRLTVL.

The CDR3, as DNA: TGTGCCAGCTTTGGGACAGGGAATTTTGGCTACACCTTC. Translating gives CASFGTGNFGYTF. This chain uses TRBV2 with TRBJ1-2; 9 bases are shared with TRBD1. CDR1 SNHLY and CDR2 FYNNEI come from the germline V gene. The ends lost 8 bases at V and 7 bases at J; junction bases unmatched: 8. The CDR3 consists of 13 residues.

The CDR3 nucleotides are TGTGCCTGGAGTTTAACAGGGGTGAGGGAGCAGTACTTC. Protein sequence: CAWSLTGVREQYF. V usage is TRBV30 and J usage is TRBJ2-7, with 7 bases matching TRBD1. This CDR3 contains 13 residues. Germline values: CDR1 GTSNPN, CDR2 SVGIG (reference sequence). With V trimmed by 2 bases and J by 7 bases, 8 bases remained unmatched.

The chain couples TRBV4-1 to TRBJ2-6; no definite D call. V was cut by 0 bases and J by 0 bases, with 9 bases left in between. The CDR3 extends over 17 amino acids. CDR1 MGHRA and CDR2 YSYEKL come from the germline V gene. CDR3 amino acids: CASSQDTAFSGANVLTF. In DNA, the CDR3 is TGCGCCAGCAGCCAAGATACAGCTTTCTCTGGGGCCAACGTCCTGACTTTC.

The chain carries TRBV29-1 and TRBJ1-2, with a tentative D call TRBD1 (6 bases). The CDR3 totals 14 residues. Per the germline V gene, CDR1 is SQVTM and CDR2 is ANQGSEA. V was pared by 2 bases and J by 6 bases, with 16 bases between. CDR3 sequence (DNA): TGCAGCGTTGAACGGCAGGGGCCGACAAATGGCTACACCTTC. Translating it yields CSVERQGPTNGYTF.

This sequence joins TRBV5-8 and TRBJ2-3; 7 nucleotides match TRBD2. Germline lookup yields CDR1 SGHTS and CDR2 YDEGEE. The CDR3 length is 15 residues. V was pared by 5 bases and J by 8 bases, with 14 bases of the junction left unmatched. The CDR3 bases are TGTGCCAGCAGTACTAGCGTCCCGATTGGAGGTACGCAGTATTTT. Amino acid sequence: CASSTSVPIGGTQYF.

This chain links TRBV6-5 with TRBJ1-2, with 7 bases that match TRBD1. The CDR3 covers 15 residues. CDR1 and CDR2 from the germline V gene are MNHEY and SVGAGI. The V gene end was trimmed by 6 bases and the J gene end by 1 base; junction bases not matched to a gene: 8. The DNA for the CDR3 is TGTGCCAGCAGCCAACAGGGGTTGGGTAACTATGGCTACACCTTC. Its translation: CASSQQGLGNYGYTF.

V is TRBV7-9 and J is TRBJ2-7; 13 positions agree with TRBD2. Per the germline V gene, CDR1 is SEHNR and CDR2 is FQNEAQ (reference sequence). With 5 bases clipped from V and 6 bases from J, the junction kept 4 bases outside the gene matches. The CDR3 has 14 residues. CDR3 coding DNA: TGTGCCAGCAGCCCTGGACTAGCGGGAGTCGAGCAGTACTTC. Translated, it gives CASSPGLAGVEQYF.

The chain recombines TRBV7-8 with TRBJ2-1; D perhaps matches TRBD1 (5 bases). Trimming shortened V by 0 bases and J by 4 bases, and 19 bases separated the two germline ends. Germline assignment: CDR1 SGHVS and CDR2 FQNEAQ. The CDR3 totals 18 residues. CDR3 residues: CASSLALLGLEYYNEQFF. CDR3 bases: TGTGCCAGCAGCTTAGCCCTTTTGGGGCTAGAATATTACAATGAGCAGTTCTTC.

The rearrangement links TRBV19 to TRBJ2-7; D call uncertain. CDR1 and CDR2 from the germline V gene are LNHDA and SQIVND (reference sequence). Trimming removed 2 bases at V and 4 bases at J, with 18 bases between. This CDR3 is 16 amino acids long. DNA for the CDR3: TGTGCCAGTAGTATACTTTACGCAGGAGTTCTTTACGAGCAGTACTTC. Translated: CASSILYAGVLYEQYF.

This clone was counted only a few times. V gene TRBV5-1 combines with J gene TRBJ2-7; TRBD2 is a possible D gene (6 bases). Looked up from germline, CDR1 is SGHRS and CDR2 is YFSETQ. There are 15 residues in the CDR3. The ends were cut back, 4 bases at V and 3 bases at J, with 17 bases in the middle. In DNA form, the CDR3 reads TGCGCCAGCAGCCCGGGATCCCGGGGACTCTACGAGCAGTACTTC. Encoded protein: CASSPGSRGLYEQYF.